The clone carrying this T cell receptor beta chain was counted many times. No antigen is known for it. This record belongs to a study of T cells in Graves' hyperthyroidism and ophthalmopathy. Study overall: Any treatment followed the collection of peripheral blood at initial diagnosis.

Used for diagnoses were clinical symptoms, serum thyroxine and TRAb, thyroid ultrasound and orbital computed tomography. RNA transcripts gave rise to amplified TCR beta CDR3 regions. Using the HTBI primer set, a first-round RT-PCR was run on the TCR CDR3. TCRdb re-called the multiplex PCR reads with MiXCR, one entry per CDR3 protein. The table records fewer than 500,000 distinct CDR3 sequences, 14% to 15% of them present only once. Overall study findings and caveats: It was a median about 6.5 months before onset that the model predicted ophthalmopathy. Most thyroid clonotypes expanded above 0.001 appeared in blood too.

Sequencing was carried out using blood. The TCR originated in a man aged 18 to 35 with Graves' ophthalmopathy.

The CDR3: CASSSLPVAGTGILNEQFF. The CDR3 DNA is TGTGCCAGCAGCTCGTTACCGGTCGCCGGGACAGGTATTCTCAATGAGCAGTTCTTC. The rearrangement uses TRBV11-3 and TRBJ2-1, with TRBD1 matching 8 bases. J lost 6 bases, V lost 4 bases, and 20 bases had no gene match. Germline V lookup: CDR1 SGHNT, CDR2 YENEEA. The CDR3 is 19 residues long.